This TCR beta chain was recovered during a study of a mutant IDH1 vaccine in newly diagnosed glioma. TCRdb's copy holds only in-frame clones and misses some; the assay was immunoSEQ multiplex PCR. The table lists fewer than 40,000 clones, about 56% of them singletons, with approximately 10% in the top ten. The CDR3 has 14 amino acids. The V segment lost 6 bases and the J segment 7 bases; nucleotides outside the gene matches: 8. Germline V gene lookup returns CDR1 MNHNS and CDR2 SASEGT. As to this clone: Its specificity is not known.

Specified time point: week 5, during vaccination. Each dose delivered 300 ug of mutant IDH1 20-mer peptide subcutaneously with imiquimod. Sample: PBMCs, taken from a glioma patient whose treatment included an IDH1 peptide vaccine. The clonotype originates from a woman aged 18-29 years with glioma. The gene calls are TRBV6-1 and TRBJ2-2; 7 positions match TRBD2. The chain's CDR3 is CASRTLAVGGELFF. DNA for the CDR3: TGTGCCAGCAGGACCCTAGCGGTCGGCGGGGAGCTGTTTTTT.